This T cell receptor (beta chain) is drawn from a study of blood T cell repertoires in COVID-19. For the study at large: The United States, Italy and Spain provided the acute and convalescent COVID-19 samples.

The germline V and J ends were trimmed by 4 bases and 4 bases, with 10 bases remaining between them. The CDR3 length is 14 residues. Per the germline V gene, CDR1 is LGHDT and CDR2 is YNNKEL (reference sequence). Clones were sequenced by immunoSEQ multiplex PCR, and TCRdb holds only the in-frame ones, with some missing. The data show fewer than 200,000 clones, roughly four fifths seen once. This clone was seen only a few times. J is TRBJ1-4 and V is TRBV3-1 (or the pseudogene TRBV3-2); D not certain. Sequences were obtained from peripheral blood. This TCR came from a woman aged 80 or over with acute or convalescent COVID-19. In nucleotides, the CDR3 is TGTGCCAGCAGCCCACAGAACATTAATGAAAAACTGTTTTTT. It encodes CASSPQNINEKLFF.